Listed below are T cell receptor beta chains from one sample, sequenced in a study of T cells in localized non-small cell lung cancer. The table came from immunoSEQ multiplex PCR; TCRdb's copy has only in-frame clones and leaves some out. This sample has 30,000 to 35,000 clones, with approximately 90% found just once. The source was peripheral blood mononuclear cells, collected before any cancer treatment. The source is a female donor over 55 with stage II lung adenocarcinoma. CDR3s include the opening cysteine and the closing phenylalanine or tryptophan. A D gene is named only where the DNA matches it firmly. Size is stated for part of the rows, as once, few or many counts, or as a class when the clone is expanded.

V	J	D	size	CDR3	DNA
TRBV2	TRBJ2-1	TRBD2	once	CASRGGRVGEQFF	TGTGCCAGCAGGGGCGGGAGGGTTGGTGAGCAGTTCTTC
TRBV14	TRBJ2-5	TRBD1	-	CASSQDRTGGTQYF	TGTGCCAGCAGCCAAGACCGGACAGGGGGGACCCAGTACTTC
TRBV19	TRBJ1-2	-	-	CASREPAGGYTF	TGTGCCAGTAGAGAGCCGGCGGGGGGCTACACCTTC
TRBV2	TRBJ1-5	-	-	CASSELKSNQPQHF	TGTGCCAGCAGTGAACTCAAGAGCAATCAGCCCCAGCATTTT
TRBV11-2	TRBJ2-7	-	-	CASSRGYEQYF	TGTGCCAGCAGCCGGGGGTACGAGCAGTACTTC
TRBV28	TRBJ2-7	-	-	CASSFAGSITYEQYF	TGTGCCAGCAGTTTCGCAGGTTCTATCACCTACGAGCAGTACTTC
TRBV5-1	TRBJ1-2	TRBD1	-	CASSWTTGGDGYTF	TGCGCCAGCAGCTGGACGACAGGGGGGGATGGCTACACCTTC
TRBV30	TRBJ2-1	-	-	CAWSVTRAGGDEQFF	TGTGCCTGGAGTGTAACGCGCGCAGGAGGGGATGAGCAGTTCTTC
TRBV27	TRBJ1-2	-	-	CASSSLLDMGYGYTF	TGTGCCAGCAGTTCCTTATTAGACATGGGCTATGGCTACACCTTC
TRBV11-2	TRBJ1-6	-	-	CASSSTTRGNSPLHF	TGTGCCAGCAGCTCAACGACCAGGGGTAATTCACCCCTCCACTTT
TRBV9	TRBJ1-2	TRBD1	-	CASSPRDRGGYTF	TGTGCCAGCAGCCCCCGGGACAGGGGTGGCTACACCTTC
TRBV7-7	TRBJ2-2	TRBD2	-	CASSLAGLAANTGELFF	TGTGCCAGCAGCTTAGCGGGACTAGCGGCGAACACCGGGGAGCTGTTTTTT
TRBV18	TRBJ2-7	-	once	CASSPGIDRGPDEQYF	TGTGCCAGCTCCCCCGGGATAGATCGGGGGCCAGACGAGCAGTACTTC
TRBV7-9	TRBJ1-4	-	-	CASSPPGGTNEKLFF	TGTGCCAGCAGCCCCCCCGGGGGCACTAATGAAAAACTGTTTTTT
TRBV29-1	TRBJ2-7	-	-	CSVLWGSHEQYF	TGCAGCGTTTTATGGGGAAGCCACGAGCAGTACTTC
TRBV5-1	TRBJ2-1	-	-	CASSLTAFYNEQFF	TGCGCCAGCAGCCTCACGGCCTTTTACAATGAGCAGTTCTTC
TRBV5-5	TRBJ2-7	-	-	CASSLGLVSSYEQYF	TGTGCCAGCAGCTTGGGGTTGGTTAGTTCCTACGAGCAGTACTTC
TRBV9	TRBJ2-7	-	once	CASSVAPSYEQYF	TGTGCCAGCAGCGTAGCCCCCTCCTACGAGCAGTACTTC
TRBV5-5	TRBJ2-7	-	-	CASSLLGAGNGEQYF	TGTGCCAGCAGCTTGTTAGGGGCGGGGAACGGCGAGCAGTACTTC
TRBV6-5	TRBJ2-3	TRBD2	-	CASSRGRGGTDTQYF	TGTGCCAGCTCCCGCGGCCGGGGGGGCACAGATACGCAGTATTTT
TRBV9	TRBJ2-2	-	-	CASSVGTANTGELFF	TGTGCCAGCAGCGTCGGGACCGCAAACACCGGGGAGCTGTTTTTT
TRBV7-6	TRBJ1-3	TRBD1	-	CASSRTGGSGNTIYF	TGTGCCAGCAGCCGAACAGGGGGCTCTGGAAACACCATATATTTT
TRBV5-1	TRBJ2-7	-	-	CASSFKQGSAYEQYF	TGCGCCAGCAGCTTCAAACAGGGAAGCGCCTACGAGCAGTACTTC
TRBV6-6	TRBJ2-1	-	once	CASRRIEGNEQFF	TGTGCCAGCAGAAGAATTGAGGGCAATGAGCAGTTCTTC
TRBV5-1	TRBJ2-7	-	-	CASSVTGRGTYEQYF	TGCGCCAGCAGCGTTACCGGGAGAGGGACCTACGAGCAGTACTTC
TRBV4-3	TRBJ1-2	-	-	CASSQVSAAYGYTF	TGCGCCAGCAGCCAAGTATCGGCGGCCTATGGCTACACCTTC
TRBV28	TRBJ1-3	TRBD1	once	CASSLFGTGQRGAGNTIYF	TGTGCCAGCAGTTTATTCGGGACAGGGCAGAGGGGTGCCGGAAACACCATATATTTT
TRBV6-1	TRBJ2-2	TRBD1	-	CASSEYGRGLTGELFF	TGTGCCAGCAGTGAATATGGCAGGGGGCTCACCGGGGAGCTGTTTTTT
TRBV21-1	TRBJ2-3	-	-	CASSKVGNFTDTQYF	TGTGCCAGCAGCAAAGTAGGAAACTTCACAGATACGCAGTATTTT
TRBV6-5	TRBJ2-7	-	-	CASNPSGVGRYEQYF	TGTGCCAGCAACCCTTCGGGGGTGGGCCGCTACGAGCAGTACTTC
TRBV11-1	TRBJ1-3	-	-	CASSLQTGNTIYF	TGTGCCAGCAGCTTACAAACTGGAAACACCATATATTTT
TRBV11-2	TRBJ2-1	-	once	CASSLSFDFPYNEQFF	TGTGCCAGCAGCTTATCTTTCGATTTCCCGTACAATGAGCAGTTCTTC
TRBV30	TRBJ1-4	-	-	CAWTTGGPLNEKLFF	TGTGCCTGGACCACGGGGGGACCTTTAAATGAAAAACTGTTTTTT
TRBV28	TRBJ1-1	-	-	CASSFPRGVVTEAFF	TGTGCCAGCAGTTTTCCCCGGGGAGTGGTCACTGAAGCTTTCTTT
TRBV10-1	TRBJ1-1	-	-	CASSEGYTEAFF	TGCGCCAGCAGTGAGGGGTACACTGAAGCTTTCTTT
TRBV6-5	TRBJ1-5	-	-	CASSTGSQPQHF	TGTGCCAGCAGCACAGGCAGCCAGCCCCAGCATTTT
TRBV28	TRBJ2-5	TRBD1	hyperexpanded	CASSRTGTGDETQYF	TGTGCCAGCAGCCGAACCGGGACAGGGGATGAGACCCAGTACTTC
TRBV20-1	TRBJ2-1	TRBD2	-	CSARRLAERFF	TGCAGTGCTAGAAGACTAGCGGAGCGGTTCTTC
TRBV10-3	TRBJ2-3	TRBD2	-	CAISKNDLLGTSEPTDTQYF	TGTGCCATCAGTAAAAACGACCTGTTAGGCACTAGCGAGCCCACAGATACGCAGTATTTT
TRBV18	TRBJ1-2	-	-	CASSPSRIGDGYTF	TGTGCCAGCTCACCATCGCGGATTGGGGATGGCTACACCTTC
TRBV12-5	TRBJ2-1	-	once	CASGGVGGFNEQFF	TGTGCTAGTGGTGGGGTGGGAGGTTTCAATGAGCAGTTCTTC
TRBV2	TRBJ1-5	-	-	CASSESITWTQPQHF	TGTGCCAGCAGTGAAAGTATCACCTGGACTCAGCCCCAGCATTTT
TRBV7-2	TRBJ1-1	-	-	CASSPRPGDTEAFF	TGTGCCAGCAGCCCAAGGCCGGGTGACACTGAAGCTTTCTTT
TRBV2	TRBJ2-2	-	-	CASRGGGRATGELFF	TGTGCCAGCAGGGGAGGGGGCCGCGCCACCGGGGAGCTGTTTTTT
TRBV15	TRBJ2-7	TRBD1	few	CATSRGGTGKMSQYF	TGTGCCACCAGCAGGGGGGGGACAGGGAAAATGAGTCAGTACTTC
TRBV5-7	TRBJ1-2	-	-	CASSLKGRHYGYTF	TGTGCCAGCAGCTTGAAGGGGCGGCACTATGGCTACACCTTC
TRBV5-5	TRBJ2-7	TRBD1	-	CASSLGGQGYEQYF	TGTGCCAGCAGCTTGGGGGGACAGGGGTACGAGCAGTACTTC
TRBV6-6	TRBJ2-1	-	-	CASSPRDEQFF	TGTGCCAGCAGCCCGCGGGATGAGCAGTTCTTC
TRBV6-5	TRBJ2-7	-	-	CASSDTGRQYF	TGTGCCAGCAGCGACACAGGGAGGCAGTACTTC
TRBV18	TRBJ2-2	TRBD1	-	CASSGTGATGELFF	TGTGCCAGCTCAGGAACAGGGGCCACCGGGGAGCTGTTTTTT
TRBV25-1	TRBJ2-1	TRBD2	-	CASSEVAGVYNEQFF	TGTGCCAGCAGTGAGGTAGCGGGAGTCTACAATGAGCAGTTCTTC
TRBV5-1	TRBJ1-4	TRBD1	once	CASSLEGTATNEKLFF	TGCGCCAGCAGCTTAGAAGGGACAGCAACTAATGAAAAACTGTTTTTT
TRBV5-1	TRBJ2-3	TRBD2	-	CASGTSGSGADTQYF	TGCGCCAGCGGGACTAGCGGGAGCGGGGCAGATACGCAGTATTTT
TRBV28	TRBJ1-1	TRBD1	few	CASSLLARGQEAFF	TGTGCCAGCAGTTTACTCGCCAGGGGGCAAGAAGCTTTCTTT
TRBV29-1	TRBJ1-1	-	-	CSVVRSGDEAFF	TGCAGCGTTGTGAGGAGTGGTGATGAAGCTTTCTTT